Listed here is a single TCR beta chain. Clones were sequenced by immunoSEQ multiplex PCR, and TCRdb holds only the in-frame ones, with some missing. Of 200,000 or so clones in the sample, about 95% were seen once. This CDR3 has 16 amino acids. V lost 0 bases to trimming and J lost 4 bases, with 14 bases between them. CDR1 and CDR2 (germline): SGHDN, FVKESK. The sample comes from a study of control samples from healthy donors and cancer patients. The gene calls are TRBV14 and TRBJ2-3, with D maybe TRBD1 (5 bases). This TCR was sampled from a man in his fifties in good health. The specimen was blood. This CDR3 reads CASSQDKGSVADTQYF. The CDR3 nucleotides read TGTGCCAGCAGCCAAGATAAGGGGTCGGTCGCAGATACGCAGTATTTT. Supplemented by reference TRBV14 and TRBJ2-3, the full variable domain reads EAGVTQFPSHSVIEKGQTVTLRCDPISGHDNLYWYRRVMGKEIKFLLHFVKESKQDESGMPNNRFLAERTGGTYSTLKVQPAELEDSGVYFCASSQDKGSVADTQYFGPGTRLTVL.